This TCR beta chain was obtained from a study of T cells in Graves' hyperthyroidism and ophthalmopathy. Study context: Specimen type is peripheral blood, collected at initial diagnosis prior to any treatment.

Trimming cost V 2 bases and J 7 bases, with 11 bases left between them. This CDR3 has 13 amino acids. Germline V gene data show CDR1 as ENHRY and CDR2 as SYGVKD. Amplification of TCR beta CDR3 regions used RNA as the template. Initially, a first-round RT-PCR of the TCR CDR3 employed the HTBI primer set. TCRdb reprocessed the multiplex PCR reads via MiXCR and lists one record per CDR3 protein. The sample lists hundreds of thousands of distinct CDR3 sequences, roughly 16% occurring once. This clonotype has only a few counts. The TCR sequence derives from a woman between 40 and 55 years old with Graves' ophthalmopathy. The sample consisted of blood. V usage is TRBV10-3 and J usage is TRBJ2-5; D is unresolved. CDR3 sequence (DNA): TGTGCCATCAGTGAGGCTGGCGGTGGGACCCAGTACTTC. It is translated as CAISEAGGGTQYF.